This TCR beta chain came from a study of cytomegalovirus exposure and HLA in healthy donors. The PCR contained 60 Vbeta and 13 Jbeta primers. Using immunoSEQ multiplex PCR, the repertoire was profiled, and TCRdb retains in-frame clones only, with some absent. The repertoire holds fewer than 150,000 clones, roughly 80% seen once, with 2.5% to 3.5% in the top ten. The TCR sequence derives from a man aged 35-49 years in good health and CMV-seronegative. Specimen: PBMCs.

The CDR3 loop reads CASSLPGTRETQYF. CDR3 bases: TGTGCCAGCAGCTTGCCGGGAACTCGGGAGACCCAGTACTTC. V gene TRBV5-4 combines with J gene TRBJ2-5; tentatively, D is TRBD2 (5 bases). This CDR3 is built from 14 residues. Trimming took off 1 base at V and 5 bases at J, with 12 bases between the two ends. The V gene's germline CDR1 is SGHNT and CDR2 YYREEE (reference sequence).